What follows describes a single T cell receptor beta chain. The sample comes from a study of blood T cell repertoires in COVID-19. In the study overall: Whether acute or convalescent, the COVID-19 samples came from the United States, Italy and Spain. The cDNA or gDNA used as material had been derived from T cells, B-cell-depleted T cells, or PBMCs.

There are 15 residues in the CDR3. Germline CDR1 SGHAT, CDR2 FQNNGV. Losses at the gene ends were 1 base for V and 5 bases for J; bases not matched to a gene: 5. How the authors handled the data: Scientists estimated how many nucleated cells there were by amplifying reference gene primers. Data came from immunoSEQ multiplex PCR; TCRdb stores just in-frame clones and leaves some out. That table is the source of V, J and clone size, and D and trimming were worked out from the DNA. The sample holds about 140,000 clones, 87% seen once. The rearrangement joins TRBV11-2 to TRBJ2-7, with 10 nucleotides matching TRBD2. This clonotype was sampled from a woman in her thirties or forties with acute or convalescent COVID-19. Sequences were obtained from peripheral blood. DNA for the CDR3: TGTGCCAGCAGCTTAGTGAGCGGGAGGGCCGACGAGCAGTACTTC. Translated: CASSLVSGRADEQYF.